This T cell receptor (beta chain) was obtained from a study of blood T cell repertoires in COVID-19. Deletions cut 0 bases from V and 5 bases from J, with 10 bases between. The germline gives CDR1 LGHNA, CDR2 YNFKEQ. CDR3 length: 15 amino acids. Participants reported their clinical history, and cohort assignment relied on those reports. TCRdb's copy holds only in-frame clones and misses some; the assay was immunoSEQ multiplex PCR. The sample has 380,000 or so clones; approximately 91% are singletons. Specimen: PBMCs or T cells enriched from blood (not recorded which). The sequence derives from a woman aged 40 to 49 with acute COVID-19. This chain links TRBV4-2 with TRBJ2-2; D is unresolved. Here the CDR3 DNA reads TGTGCCAGCAGCCAAGAGGTTCCCCTAACCGGGGAGCTGTTTTTT. Translated: CASSQEVPLTGELFF.